This entry concerns a single T cell receptor beta chain. The data are from a study of control samples from healthy donors and cancer patients. Trimming shortened V by 3 bases and J by 5 bases, and 6 bases separated the two germline ends. CDR3 length: 12 amino acids. Assay: immunoSEQ multiplex PCR; the TCRdb copy retains only in-frame clones and omits some. The sample has 55,000 to 85,000 clones; about 89% are singletons. The TCR sequence derives from a woman between 45 and 60 years old with head and neck cancer. The sample was PBMCs. The chain joins TRBV12-3 or TRBV12-4 to TRBJ2-3; the D gene could be TRBD1 or TRBD2 (5 bases each). Here the CDR3 reads CASSLGEDTQYF. CDR3 DNA sequence: TGTGCCAGCAGTTTGGGGGAAGATACGCAGTATTTT.